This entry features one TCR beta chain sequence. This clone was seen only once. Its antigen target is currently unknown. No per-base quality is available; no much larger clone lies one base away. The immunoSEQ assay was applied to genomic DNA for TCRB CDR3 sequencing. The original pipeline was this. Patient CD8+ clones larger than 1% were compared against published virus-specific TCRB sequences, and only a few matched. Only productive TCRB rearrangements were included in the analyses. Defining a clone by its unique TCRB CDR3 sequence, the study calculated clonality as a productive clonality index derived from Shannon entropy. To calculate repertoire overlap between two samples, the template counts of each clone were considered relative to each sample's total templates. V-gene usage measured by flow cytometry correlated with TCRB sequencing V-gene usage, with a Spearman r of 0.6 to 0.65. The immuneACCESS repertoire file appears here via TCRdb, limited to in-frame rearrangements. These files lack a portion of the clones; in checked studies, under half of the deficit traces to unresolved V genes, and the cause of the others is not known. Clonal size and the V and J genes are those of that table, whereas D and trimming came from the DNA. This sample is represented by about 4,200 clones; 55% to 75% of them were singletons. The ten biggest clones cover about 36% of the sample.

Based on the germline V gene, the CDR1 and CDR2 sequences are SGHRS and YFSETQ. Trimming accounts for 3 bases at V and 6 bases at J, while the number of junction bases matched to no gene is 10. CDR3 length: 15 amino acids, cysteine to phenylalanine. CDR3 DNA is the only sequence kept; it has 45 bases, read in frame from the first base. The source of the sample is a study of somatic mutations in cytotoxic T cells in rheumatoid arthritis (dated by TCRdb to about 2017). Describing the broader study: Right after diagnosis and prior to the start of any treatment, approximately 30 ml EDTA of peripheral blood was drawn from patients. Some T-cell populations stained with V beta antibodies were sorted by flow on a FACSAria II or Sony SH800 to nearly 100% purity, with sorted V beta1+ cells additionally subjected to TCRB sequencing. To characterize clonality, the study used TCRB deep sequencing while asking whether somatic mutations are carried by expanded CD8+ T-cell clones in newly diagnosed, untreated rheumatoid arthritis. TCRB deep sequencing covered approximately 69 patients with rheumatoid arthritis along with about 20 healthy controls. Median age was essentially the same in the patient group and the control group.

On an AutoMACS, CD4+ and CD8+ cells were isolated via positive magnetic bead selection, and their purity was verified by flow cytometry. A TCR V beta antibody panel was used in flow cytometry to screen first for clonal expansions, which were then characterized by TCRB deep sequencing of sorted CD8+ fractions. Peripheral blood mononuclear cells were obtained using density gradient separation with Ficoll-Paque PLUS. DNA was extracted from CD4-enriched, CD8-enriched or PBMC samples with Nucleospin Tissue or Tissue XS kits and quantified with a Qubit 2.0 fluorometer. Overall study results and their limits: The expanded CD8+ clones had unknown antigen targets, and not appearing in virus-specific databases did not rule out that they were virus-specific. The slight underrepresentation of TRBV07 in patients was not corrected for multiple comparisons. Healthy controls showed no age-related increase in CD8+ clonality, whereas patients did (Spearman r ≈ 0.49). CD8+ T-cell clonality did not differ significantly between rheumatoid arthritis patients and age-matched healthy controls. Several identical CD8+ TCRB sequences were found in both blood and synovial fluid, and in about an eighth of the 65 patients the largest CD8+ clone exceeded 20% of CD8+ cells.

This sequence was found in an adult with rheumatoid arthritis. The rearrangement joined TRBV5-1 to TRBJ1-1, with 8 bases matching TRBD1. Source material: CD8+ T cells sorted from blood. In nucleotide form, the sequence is TGCGCCAGCAGCTCGGGGACAGGAACGGGCCCTGAAGCTTTCTTT. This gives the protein CASSSGTGTGPEAFF.